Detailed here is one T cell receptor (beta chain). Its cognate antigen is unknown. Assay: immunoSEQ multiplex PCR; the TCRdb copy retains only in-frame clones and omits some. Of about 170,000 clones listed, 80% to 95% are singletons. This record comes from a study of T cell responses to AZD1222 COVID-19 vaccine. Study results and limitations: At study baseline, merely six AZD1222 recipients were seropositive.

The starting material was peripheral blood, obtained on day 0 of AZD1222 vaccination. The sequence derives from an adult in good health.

Here the CDR3 reads CATGRPANEQFF. The CDR3, as DNA: TGTGCCACCGGGAGACCGGCCAATGAGCAGTTCTTC. The J gene is TRBJ2-1, the V gene TRBV6-5, with D possibly TRBD2 on 6 matching bases. Germline assignment: CDR1 MNHEY and CDR2 SVGAGI. With 10 bases removed from V and 6 bases from J, the gap between germline ends came to 13 bases. This CDR3 has 12 amino acids.